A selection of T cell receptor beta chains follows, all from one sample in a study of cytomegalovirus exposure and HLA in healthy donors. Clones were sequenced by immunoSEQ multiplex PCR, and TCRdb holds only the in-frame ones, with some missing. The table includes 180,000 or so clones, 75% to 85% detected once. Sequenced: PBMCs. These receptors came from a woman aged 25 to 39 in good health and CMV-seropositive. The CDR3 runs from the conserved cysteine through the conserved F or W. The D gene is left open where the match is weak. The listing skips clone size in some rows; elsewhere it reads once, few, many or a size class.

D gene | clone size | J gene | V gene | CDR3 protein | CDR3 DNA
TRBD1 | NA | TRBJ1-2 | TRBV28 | CASSSGQGAYGYTF | TGTGCCAGCAGTTCGGGACAGGGGGCTTATGGCTACACCTTC
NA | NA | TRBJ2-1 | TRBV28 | CASSFRIGEATSSYNEQFF | TGTGCCAGCAGTTTCCGTATCGGGGAGGCCACGAGCTCCTACAATGAGCAGTTCTTC
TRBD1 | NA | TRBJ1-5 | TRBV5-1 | CASSSGTGGQPQHF | TGCGCCAGCAGCTCTGGGACAGGTGGCCAGCCCCAGCATTTT
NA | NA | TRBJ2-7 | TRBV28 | CASSASTGTKPYEQYF | TGTGCCAGCAGTGCGAGCACAGGGACGAAACCCTACGAGCAGTACTTC
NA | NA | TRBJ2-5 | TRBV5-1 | CASSYEETQYF | TGCGCCAGCAGCTACGAGGAGACCCAGTACTTC
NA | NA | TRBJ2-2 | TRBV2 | CASSEGRGRTGELFF | TGTGCCAGCAGTGAAGGGCGGGGAAGGACCGGGGAGCTGTTTTTT
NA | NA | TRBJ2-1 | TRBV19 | CASSIGSDSYNEQFF | TGTGCCAGTAGTATAGGGTCAGATTCCTACAATGAGCAGTTCTTC
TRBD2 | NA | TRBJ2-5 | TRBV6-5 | CASSSLLAGGWETQYF | TGTGCCAGCAGTTCGTTACTAGCGGGGGGATGGGAGACCCAGTACTTC
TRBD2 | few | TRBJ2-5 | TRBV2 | CASSSSAGTSGGADETQYF | TGTGCCAGCAGTTCCAGCGCCGGGACTAGCGGGGGGGCAGATGAGACCCAGTACTTC
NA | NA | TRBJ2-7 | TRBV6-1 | CASSGSGRPYEQYF | TGTGCCAGCAGCGGGTCCGGGAGACCCTACGAGCAGTACTTC
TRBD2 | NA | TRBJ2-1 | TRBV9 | CASSTGGGVSYNEQFF | TGTGCCAGCAGCACCGGCGGGGGGGTATCCTACAATGAGCAGTTCTTC
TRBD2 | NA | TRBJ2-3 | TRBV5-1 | CASTLLGGGDTQYF | TGCGCCAGCACCCTTCTCGGGGGGGGCGATACGCAGTATTTT
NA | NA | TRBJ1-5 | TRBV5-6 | CASSLSGREGNQPQHF | TGTGCCAGCAGCTTGTCAGGCAGGGAAGGCAATCAGCCCCAGCATTTT
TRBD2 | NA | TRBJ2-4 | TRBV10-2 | CASSEIAGGRAKNIQYF | TGCGCCAGCAGTGAGATAGCGGGGGGGCGAGCCAAAAACATTCAGTACTTC
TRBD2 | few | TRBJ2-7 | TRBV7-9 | CASSLWTSGGDRGQYF | TGTGCCAGCAGCCTATGGACTAGCGGGGGGGACCGGGGGCAGTACTTC
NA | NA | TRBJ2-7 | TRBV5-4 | CASSLDGGYEQYF | TGTGCCAGCAGCTTGGACGGAGGATACGAGCAGTACTTC
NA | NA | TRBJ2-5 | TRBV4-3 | CASSQEGGYQETQYF | TGCGCCAGCAGCCAAGAGGGCGGGTACCAAGAGACCCAGTACTTC
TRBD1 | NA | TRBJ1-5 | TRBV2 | CASSTRQGANQPQHF | TGTGCCAGCAGTACTCGACAGGGGGCCAATCAGCCCCAGCATTTT
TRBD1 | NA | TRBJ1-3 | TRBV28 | CASSPDRGFLGNTIYF | TGTGCCAGCAGCCCTGACAGGGGCTTTTTAGGAAACACCATATATTTT
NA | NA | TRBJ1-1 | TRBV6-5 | CASSTGFRGNTEAFF | TGTGCCAGCAGCACCGGCTTTCGAGGGAACACTGAAGCTTTCTTT
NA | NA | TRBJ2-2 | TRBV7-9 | CASSSGGAGNTGELFF | TGTGCCAGCAGCTCCGGAGGGGCTGGTAACACCGGGGAGCTGTTTTTT
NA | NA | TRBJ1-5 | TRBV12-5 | CASGLGGGQPQHF | TGTGCTAGTGGTTTGGGAGGAGGTCAGCCCCAGCATTTT
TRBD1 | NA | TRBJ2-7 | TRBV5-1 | CASSGGGTGSSYEQYF | TGCGCCAGCAGCGGTGGCGGGACAGGGAGCTCCTACGAGCAGTACTTC
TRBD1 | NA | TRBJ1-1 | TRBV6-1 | CASSGRDRGRRPTEAFF | TGTGCCAGCAGTGGGCGAGACAGGGGGCGAAGACCCACTGAAGCTTTCTTT
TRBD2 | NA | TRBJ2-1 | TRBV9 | CASSGRTSSYNEQFF | TGTGCCAGCAGCGGAAGGACTAGTTCCTACAATGAGCAGTTCTTC
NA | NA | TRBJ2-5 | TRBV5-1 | CASSLGRGQTQYF | TGCGCCAGCAGCTTGGGTAGGGGCCAGACCCAGTACTTC
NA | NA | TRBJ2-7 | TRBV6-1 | CASIKRQGDYEQYF | TGTGCCAGCATTAAACGGCAAGGGGACTACGAGCAGTACTTC
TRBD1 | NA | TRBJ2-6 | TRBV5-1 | CASSRTGGSGANVLTF | TGCGCCAGCAGCCGGACAGGGGGCTCTGGGGCCAACGTCCTGACTTTC
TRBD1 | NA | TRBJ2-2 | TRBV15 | CAVGQGYTGELFF | TGTGCCGTCGGACAGGGGTACACCGGGGAGCTGTTTTTT
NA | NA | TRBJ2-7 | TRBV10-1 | CASSEGAENSYEQYF | TGCGCCAGCAGTGAAGGAGCGGAGAACTCCTACGAGCAGTACTTC
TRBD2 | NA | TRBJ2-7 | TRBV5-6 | CASSFDSGYEQYF | TGTGCCAGCAGCTTCGATAGCGGGTACGAGCAGTACTTC
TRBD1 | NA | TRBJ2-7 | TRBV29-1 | CSVGQGPDNEQYF | TGCAGCGTTGGACAGGGACCCGACAACGAGCAGTACTTC
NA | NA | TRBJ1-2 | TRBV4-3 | CASSQDIASGYTF | TGCGCCAGCAGCCAAGACATAGCCTCGGGCTACACCTTC
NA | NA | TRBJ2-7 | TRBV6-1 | CASSEANREAYEQYF | TGTGCCAGCAGTGAAGCGAACAGGGAAGCCTACGAGCAGTACTTC
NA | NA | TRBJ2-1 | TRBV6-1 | CASSDSSDASGQFF | TGTGCCAGCAGTGATTCATCGGATGCTAGTGGGCAGTTCTTC
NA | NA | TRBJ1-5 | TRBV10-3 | CAISETDSRYQPQHF | TGTGCCATCAGTGAGACGGACAGCCGATATCAGCCCCAGCATTTT
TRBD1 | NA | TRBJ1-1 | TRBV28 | CASSSGRTGGSNTEAFF | TGTGCCAGCAGTTCCGGGCGGACAGGGGGCTCGAACACTGAAGCTTTCTTT
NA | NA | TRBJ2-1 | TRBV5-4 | CASSFQNEQFF | TGTGCCAGCAGCTTCCAGAATGAGCAGTTCTTC
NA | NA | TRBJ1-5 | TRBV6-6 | CASSYSKTGSAQHF | TGTGCCAGCAGTTACTCAAAGACCGGAAGCGCCCAGCATTTT
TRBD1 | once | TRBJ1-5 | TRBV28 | CASRIGTGADQPQHF | TGTGCCAGCAGGATCGGGACAGGGGCCGATCAGCCCCAGCATTTT
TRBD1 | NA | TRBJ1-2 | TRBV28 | CASSGQGPNGYTF | TGTGCCAGCAGTGGACAGGGCCCAAATGGCTACACCTTC
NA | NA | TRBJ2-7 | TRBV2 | CASSDVTVRDEQYF | TGTGCCAGCAGTGATGTGACAGTACGCGACGAGCAGTACTTC
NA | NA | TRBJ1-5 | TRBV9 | CASSRGGGNSGQPQHF | TGTGCCAGCAGCCGTGGGGGAGGGAACTCGGGGCAGCCCCAGCATTTT
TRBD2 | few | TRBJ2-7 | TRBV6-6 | CASSLRGLAGEQYF | TGTGCCAGCAGTTTGCGAGGACTAGCGGGCGAGCAGTACTTC
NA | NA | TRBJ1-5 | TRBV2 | CASSEQGGVQPQHF | TGTGCCAGCAGTGAACAGGGAGGGGTTCAGCCCCAGCATTTT
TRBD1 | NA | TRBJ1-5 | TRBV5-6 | CASSLRTGNNQPQHF | TGTGCCAGCAGCCTCAGGACAGGGAACAATCAGCCCCAGCATTTT
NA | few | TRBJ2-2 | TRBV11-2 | CASSPRWGLLPSGELFF | TGTGCCAGCAGCCCCCGATGGGGACTCCTACCCTCCGGGGAGCTGTTTTTT
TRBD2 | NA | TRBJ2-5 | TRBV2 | CASSGTSGGGETQYF | TGTGCCAGCAGCGGGACTAGCGGGGGAGGGGAGACCCAGTACTTC
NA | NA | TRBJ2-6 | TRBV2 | CASSEETTSTGANVLTF | TGTGCCAGCAGTGAAGAGACAACAAGCACTGGGGCCAACGTCCTGACTTTC
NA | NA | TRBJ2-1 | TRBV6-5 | CASSGRGHMVHEQFF | TGTGCCAGCAGTGGGCGAGGACATATGGTCCATGAGCAGTTCTTC
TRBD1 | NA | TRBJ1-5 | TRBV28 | CASSLEAGTGGGFQPQHF | TGTGCCAGCAGTTTAGAGGCCGGGACAGGGGGCGGCTTTCAGCCCCAGCATTTT